This TCR beta chain was sequenced in a study of T cell repertoires in cytomegalovirus infection. The overall study: Public TCR beta signatures were indicative of both CMV infection and a matching HLA type.

MiXCR was run by TCRdb on the reads, yielding one entry per CDR3 protein. The repertoire consists of around 300,000 distinct CDR3 sequences, with around a quarter occurring once and the leading ten covering 10% to 15%. On this clonotype: Its target is unknown.

V was pared by 6 bases and J by 5 bases, with 16 bases between. The CDR3 consists of 14 residues. The TCR was taken from a human donor in good health (CMV status not recorded). Some clones in this sample may be carry-over from other donors' samples. The starting material was cultured PBMCs, obtained from culture after CMV antigen stimulation. The chain uses TRBV12-3 or TRBV12-4 and TRBJ2-5; D could derive from TRBD1 or TRBD2 (5 bases each). CDR3 bases: TGTGCCAGCAGCAGCGCGTGGGGGATGGAGACCCAGTACTTC. Its translation is CASSSAWGMETQYF.